This T cell receptor beta chain was documented in a study of CD8+CD57+ T cells in acquired aplastic anemia. In the study overall: Isolated CD4+ and CD8+ cells, once sorted, yielded DNA averaging around 3.1 ug.

Patients who underwent sequencing had shown CD8+CD57+ cell expansion by flow cytometry. Germline CDR1 is SGHDT and CDR2 is YYEEEE. Unmatched junction bases numbered 3, after V lost 0 bases and J lost 1 base. The CDR3 length is 16 residues. For CDR3 and TCR beta VDJ profiling, genomic DNA was the template used. TCRdb independently ran MiXCR on the reads; one entry per CDR3 protein. The sample records over 150,000 distinct CDR3 sequences, over 50% being singletons. The rearrangement joins TRBV5-6 to TRBJ2-1; 8 nucleotides line up with TRBD1. The clonotype was recovered from a human donor with aplastic anemia. The specimen sequenced was sorted CD4+, CD8+, or CD8+CD57+ T cells (not recorded which) from PBMCs. CDR3 sequence (DNA): TGTGCCAGCAGCTTGGACAGGGGGGCTTCCTACAATGAGCAGTTCTTC. Protein sequence: CASSLDRGASYNEQFF.